This TCR beta chain was observed in a study of blood T cell repertoires in COVID-19. The overall study: Samples of COVID-19 (acute and convalescent) were obtained from the United States, Italy and Spain. T cells, B-cell-depleted T cells, or PBMCs supplied cDNA or gDNA.

Germline loops: CDR1 SGHTA, CDR2 FQGNSA. The CDR3 extends over 16 amino acids. V lost 1 base and J lost 2; bases outside the gene matches: 5. In the source study's methods: How many nucleated cells were present was estimated from reference gene primer amplification. Some clones are missing from TCRdb's copy, which holds only in-frame ones; the method was immunoSEQ multiplex PCR. V and J calls and clone size come straight from that table; D and trimming were deduced from the DNA. The sample holds about 220,000 clones, 80% to 90% seen once. The chain joins TRBV7-2 to TRBJ2-3; 8 bases are a match to TRBD2. This receptor was obtained from a man aged 25-40 years with active or convalescent COVID-19. Material for sequencing was peripheral blood. CDR3 bases: TGTGCCAGCAGCTTAGAGCAGCGGGGGTCCACAGATACGCAGTATTTT. Its translation: CASSLEQRGSTDTQYF. Full variable domain (remainder filled in from reference TRBV7-2 and TRBJ2-3): GAGVSQSPSNKVTEKGKDVELRCDPISGHTALYWYRQSLGQGLEFLIYFQGNSAPDKSGLPSDRFSAERTGGSVSTLTIQRTQQEDSAVYLCASSLEQRGSTDTQYFGPGTRLTVL.